The T cell receptor beta chain under discussion was sequenced for a study of molecular identifiers for immune sequencing clone quantification. Overall study results and limits: Identical TCR molecules sharing a barcode could underestimate highly expanded clone sizes. Spiked Jurkat TCR RNA equal to one cell could reportedly be picked out among one million naive cells. Effector cells kept over 99% of their molecules in clones above 20 RNA copies, while naive cells kept under 1% there.

TCRdb reprocessed the PCR reads with MiXCR, giving one entry per CDR3 protein. The data hold approximately 97,000 distinct CDR3 sequences, with 30% to 35% observed a single time. This clonotype has a handful of counts. Its matching antigen is unknown. V dropped 3 bases and J dropped 5 bases, with 13 bases sitting between them. CDR3 size: 14 residues. CDR1 SGHAT and CDR2 FQNNGV come from the germline V gene. Using a CD8+CD4-CCR7+CD45RA+ phenotype, naive CD8 T cells were sorted. What was sequenced was naive CD8+ T cells from blood, with Jurkat cell RNA spiked in. Subset specified: FACS-sorted CD8+CD4-CCR7+CD45RA+ naive T cells. The chain carries TRBV11-2 and TRBJ2-5; weak D call: TRBD1 (6 bases). The TCR was taken from a human donor in good health. Some libraries in this study had Jurkat cell RNA spiked in. The CDR3 region is CASSFQGLLETQYF. In DNA form, the CDR3 reads TGTGCCAGCAGCTTCCAGGGGCTTCTGGAGACCCAGTACTTC.